These 26 T cell receptor beta chains were sequenced from one sample in a study of blood T cell repertoires in COVID-19. Profiling relied on immunoSEQ multiplex PCR, and the TCRdb table lists in-frame clones only, not all of them. The sample comprises about 280,000 clones, 70% to 90% of which are singletons, and approximately 5% rests with the top ten. The sample taken for sequencing was peripheral blood. These receptors all stem from a man between 50 and 59 years old with active or convalescent COVID-19.

J is TRBJ2-1 and V is TRBV7-2; TRBD1 agrees at 8 bases. Looked up from germline, CDR1 is SGHTA and CDR2 is FQGNSA. The CDR3 consists of 15 residues. Germline trimming cut 1 base from V and 8 bases from J; bases unmatched to any gene: 7. This CDR3 is CASSLEDRAGDEQFF. CDR3 nucleotides: TGTGCCAGCAGCTTAGAGGACAGGGCGGGCGATGAGCAGTTCTTC.

The V and J genes are TRBV6-2 or TRBV6-3 and TRBJ1-5; perhaps TRBD1 as D (6 bases). This CDR3 contains 13 residues. The V gene lost 4 bases and the J gene lost 2 bases, with 6 bases spanning the gap. Germline V CDR1 and CDR2: MNHEY, SVGEGT. This CDR3 reads CASSSGGNQPQHF. The CDR3 nucleotides are TGTGCCAGCAGTTCAGGGGGCAATCAGCCCCAGCATTTT.

This clone was counted once. The chain recombines TRBV3-1 (or the pseudogene TRBV3-2) with TRBJ2-5; 7 bases agree with TRBD2. The V and J ends lost 1 base and 0 bases, in that order; junction bases with no gene match: 2. This CDR3 region has 15 residues. The germline CDR1 and CDR2 sequences are LGHDT and YNNKEL (reference sequence). The CDR3 region is CASSQGGGDQETQYF. CDR3 nucleotides: TGTGCCAGCAGCCAAGGCGGGGGTGACCAAGAGACCCAGTACTTC.

The chain links TRBV4-1 to TRBJ2-3, with TRBD2 as a possible D gene (6 bases). The CDR3 runs 14 residues. Germline values: CDR1 MGHRA, CDR2 YSYEKL. The germline V and J ends were trimmed by 2 bases and 6 bases, with 12 bases remaining between them. The CDR3 spells CASSQPRRADTQYF. CDR3 nucleotides: TGCGCCAGCAGCCAACCTCGGAGGGCTGATACGCAGTATTTT.

This rearrangement joins TRBV7-2 to TRBJ2-2, with 10 bases lining up with TRBD2. Germline V gene data show CDR1 as SGHTA and CDR2 as FQGNSA. The CDR3 consists of 16 residues. With 1 base clipped from V and 6 bases from J, the junction kept 5 bases outside the gene matches. The CDR3 DNA is TGTGCCAGCAGCTTAGGCCTAGCGGGAGTGTCCGGGGAGCTGTTTTTT. Translation gives CASSLGLAGVSGELFF.

V is TRBV12-3 or TRBV12-4 and J is TRBJ2-1; D is uncertain. V was shortened by 6 bases and J by 9 bases, with 9 bases between the two germline ends. This CDR3 comprises 11 residues. The chain's CDR3 is CASSQIPEQFF. CDR3 sequence (DNA): TGTGCCAGCAGCCAAATCCCTGAGCAGTTCTTC.

The chain combines TRBV6-5 with TRBJ2-1; 9 nucleotides match TRBD1. The CDR3 loop spans 16 amino acids. Trimming cost V 8 bases and J 2 bases; bases outside gene matches: 10. The germline gives CDR1 MNHEY, CDR2 SVGAGI. The CDR3 loop is CASCSHDRGTYNEQFF. The CDR3, as DNA: TGTGCCAGCTGTTCACACGACAGGGGGACCTACAATGAGCAGTTCTTC.

The chain couples TRBV30 to TRBJ1-4, with a possible D match to TRBD1 (6 bases). V was clipped by 1 base and J by 8 bases, with 14 bases between them. The CDR3 spans 14 residues. CDR1 and CDR2 (germline): GTSNPN, SVGIG (reference sequence). CDR3 amino acids: CAWSATGLEEKLFF. The CDR3 DNA is TGTGCCTGGAGTGCGACAGGTCTTGAAGAAAAACTGTTTTTT.

CDR3 protein: CASTGGLSTEKLFF. Here the CDR3 DNA reads TGTGCCAGCACTGGGGGACTCAGTACTGAAAAACTGTTTTTT. The chain has TRBV6-5 and TRBJ1-4; perhaps TRBD1 as D (5 bases). V was shortened by 7 bases and J by 7 bases, with 16 bases between the two germline ends. The CDR3 extends over 14 amino acids. Germline loops: CDR1 MNHEY, CDR2 SVGAGI.

The J gene is TRBJ2-7, the V gene TRBV19, with 12 bases matching TRBD2. Germline V gives CDR1 LNHDA, CDR2 SQIVND (reference sequence). The CDR3 is 15 amino acids. The trim removed 5 bases at V and 2 bases at J, leaving 4 bases unmatched. The CDR3 DNA sequence: TGTGCCAGTAGTTTCGGACTAGCGGGAACCTACGAGCAGTACTTC. It specifies CASSFGLAGTYEQYF.

Only one count was recorded for this clone. The J gene is TRBJ1-1, the V gene TRBV5-1; D gene ambiguous. From germline, CDR1 is SGHRS and CDR2 YFSETQ. Trimming stripped 2 bases from V and 5 bases from J, with 10 bases between. CDR3 length: 13 residues. CDR3 sequence: CASSFSQKTEAFF. CDR3 sequence (DNA): TGCGCCAGCAGCTTCTCACAGAAGACTGAAGCTTTCTTT.

The rearrangement joins TRBV5-4 to TRBJ2-7, with 11 nucleotides matching TRBD1. Trimming removed 4 bases from V and 3 bases from J; junction bases left unmatched: 6. This CDR3 contains 15 residues. Germline CDR1 SGHNT, CDR2 YYREEE (reference sequence). The CDR3 sequence: CASSPDGTGGYEQYF. DNA of the CDR3: TGTGCCAGCAGCCCCGACGGGACAGGGGGCTACGAGCAGTACTTC.

This chain links TRBV6-5 with TRBJ2-2, with no clear D. Trimming cost V 7 bases and J 1 base, with 10 bases left between them. CDR1 is MNHEY, CDR2 SVGAGI, per germline. The CDR3 runs 14 residues. The CDR3 reads CASIGSGNTGELFF. CDR3 nucleotides: TGTGCCAGCATAGGCTCGGGGAACACCGGGGAGCTGTTTTTT.

The rearrangement uses TRBV6-5 and TRBJ2-7; D gene unclear. The CDR3 contains 15 residues. V lost 8 bases, J lost 3 bases, and 20 bases lay in between. Germline CDR1 reads MNHEY; CDR2 reads SVGAGI. Written as DNA, the CDR3 is TGTGCCAGCGGGCTTAAAGACATTCAAAACTACGAGCAGTACTTC. It specifies CASGLKDIQNYEQYF.

The genes are TRBV15 and TRBJ1-2, with a possible D match to TRBD1 (6 bases). Between the trimmed V and J ends, which lost 0 bases and 4 bases, there was a span of 6 bases. Germline-derived CDR1 and CDR2 are LNHNV and YYDKDF (reference sequence). CDR3 size: 13 residues. The CDR3 DNA reads TGTGCCACCAGCAGAGAAGGGGGCTATGGCTACACCTTC. Translated, it gives CATSREGGYGYTF. The full variable domain, with the rest looked up from reference TRBV15 and TRBJ1-2, is DAMVIQNPRYQVTQFGKPVTLSCSQTLNHNVMYWYQQKSSQAPKLLFHYYDKDFNNEADTPDNFQSRRPNTSFCFLDIRSPGLGDTAMYLCATSREGGYGYTFGSGTRLTVV.

The V call is TRBV7-8, the J call TRBJ2-7; a weak D match, TRBD1 (5 bases). The CDR3 loop spans 14 amino acids. Germline V gene sequence: CDR1 SGHVS, CDR2 FQNEAQ. Trimming shortened V by 5 bases and J by 2 bases, and 13 bases separated the two germline ends. The CDR3 nucleotides read TGTGCCAGCAGCACGAACCCGGACACCTACGAGCAGTACTTC. Its protein product is CASSTNPDTYEQYF.

The chain is built from TRBV5-3 and TRBJ2-1; a weak D match, TRBD2 (5 bases). TRBV5-3 counts as an open reading frame of uncertain function. Trimming took off 0 bases at V and 6 bases at J, with 7 bases between the two ends. CDR3 length: 13 residues. The CDR3 nucleotides are TGTGCCAGAAGCTTGGGAGGGATCAATGAGCAGTTCTTC. Translating gives CARSLGGINEQFF.

This clone was counted between two and nine times. This rearrangement joins TRBV28 to TRBJ1-3; D perhaps matches TRBD1 (6 bases). Germline V gene lookup returns CDR1 MDHEN and CDR2 SYDVKM. V was clipped by 6 bases and J by 3 bases, with 12 bases between them. The CDR3 loop spans 14 amino acids. The CDR3 sequence: CASSTSGDGNTIYF. The CDR3, as DNA: TGTGCCAGCAGCACCTCAGGGGATGGAAACACCATATATTTT.

The CDR3 spells CASSPSWPPNPQHF. CDR3 in DNA: TGTGCCAGCAGCCCCTCATGGCCCCCGAACCCCCAGCATTTT. This chain uses TRBV6-5 with TRBJ1-5; D not resolved. The germline V and J ends were trimmed by 6 bases and 10 bases, with 19 bases remaining between them. The CDR3 is 14 residues long. Germline CDR1 MNHEY, CDR2 SVGAGI.

This chain's CDR3 is CSVETFRGNEQFF. CDR3 nucleotides: TGCAGCGTTGAAACGTTCCGGGGAAATGAGCAGTTCTTC. V and J are TRBV29-1 and TRBJ2-1; D is possibly TRBD2 (5 bases). This CDR3 comprises 13 residues. Per the germline V gene, CDR1 is SQVTM and CDR2 is ANQGSEA. V dropped 2 bases and J dropped 7 bases, with 12 bases sitting between them.

This chain uses TRBV10-3 with TRBJ2-1; 9 positions match TRBD2. V lost 1 base and J lost 6; bases outside the gene matches: 7. Germline loops: CDR1 ENHRY, CDR2 SYGVKD. This CDR3 is built from 16 residues. Here the CDR3 DNA reads TGTGCCATCAGTGAGTATAGCGGGAGTGGTATCAATGAGCAGTTCTTC. Encoded protein: CAISEYSGSGINEQFF.

V usage is TRBV19 and J usage is TRBJ2-7, with D maybe TRBD1 (6 bases). The V gene's germline CDR1 is LNHDA and CDR2 SQIVND (reference sequence). The CDR3 totals 15 residues. V was trimmed by 3 bases and J by 2 bases, leaving 14 bases between them. The CDR3, as DNA: TGTGCCAGTAGTATCCTCGGCAGGGGTACCTACGAGCAGTACTTC. Protein product: CASSILGRGTYEQYF.

The rearrangement uses TRBV3-1 (or the pseudogene TRBV3-2) and TRBJ2-3; D is undetermined. The V end lost 0 bases, the J end lost 3 bases, and 7 bases lay between the germline ends. The CDR3 totals 14 residues. Germline CDR1 and CDR2: LGHDT and YNNKEL (reference sequence). CDR3 coding DNA: TGTGCCAGCAGCCAAGATCACTTTACAGATACGCAGTATTTT. It encodes CASSQDHFTDTQYF.

This chain uses TRBV6-5 with TRBJ1-1; D not certain. The germline V gene encodes CDR1 MNHEY and CDR2 SVGAGI. V shed 4 bases and J shed 0 bases, with 12 bases lying between them. The CDR3 contains 15 residues. The CDR3, as DNA: TGTGCCAGCAGTTCGTCTCTCTATATGAACACTGAAGCTTTCTTT. Amino acids: CASSSSLYMNTEAFF.

V and J are TRBV2 and TRBJ2-3; 9 nucleotides match TRBD1. Germline CDR1 SNHLY, CDR2 FYNNEI. This CDR3 spans 15 amino acids. The V gene end was trimmed by 6 bases and the J gene end by 2 bases; junction bases not matched to a gene: 6. As DNA, the CDR3 is TGTGCCAGCAGCCGGGACAGGGTATCCACAGATACGCAGTATTTT. This translates into CASSRDRVSTDTQYF.

The V call is TRBV7-3, the J call TRBJ2-2; 9 bases align to TRBD2. The CDR3 totals 16 residues. CDR1 is SGHTA, CDR2 FQGTGA, per germline. V gave up 1 base and J gave up 5 bases; unmatched junction bases: 5. The DNA of the CDR3 is TGTGCCAGCAGCTTAAGGGGACTAGCTTGGACCGGGGAGCTGTTTTTT. This translates into CASSLRGLAWTGELFF.